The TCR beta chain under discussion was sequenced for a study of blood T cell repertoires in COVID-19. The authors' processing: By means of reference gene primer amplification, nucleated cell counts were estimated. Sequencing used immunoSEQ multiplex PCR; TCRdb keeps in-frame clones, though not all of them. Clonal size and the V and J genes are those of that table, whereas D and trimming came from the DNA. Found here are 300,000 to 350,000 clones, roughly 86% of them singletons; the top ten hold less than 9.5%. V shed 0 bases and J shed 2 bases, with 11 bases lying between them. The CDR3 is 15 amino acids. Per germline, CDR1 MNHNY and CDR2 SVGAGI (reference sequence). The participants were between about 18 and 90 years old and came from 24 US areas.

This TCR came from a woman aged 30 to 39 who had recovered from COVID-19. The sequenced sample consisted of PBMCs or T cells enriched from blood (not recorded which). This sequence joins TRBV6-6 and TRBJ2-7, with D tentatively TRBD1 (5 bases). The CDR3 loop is CASSYSMAGPYEQYF. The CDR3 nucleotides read TGTGCCAGCAGTTACTCGATGGCAGGGCCCTACGAGCAGTACTTC.